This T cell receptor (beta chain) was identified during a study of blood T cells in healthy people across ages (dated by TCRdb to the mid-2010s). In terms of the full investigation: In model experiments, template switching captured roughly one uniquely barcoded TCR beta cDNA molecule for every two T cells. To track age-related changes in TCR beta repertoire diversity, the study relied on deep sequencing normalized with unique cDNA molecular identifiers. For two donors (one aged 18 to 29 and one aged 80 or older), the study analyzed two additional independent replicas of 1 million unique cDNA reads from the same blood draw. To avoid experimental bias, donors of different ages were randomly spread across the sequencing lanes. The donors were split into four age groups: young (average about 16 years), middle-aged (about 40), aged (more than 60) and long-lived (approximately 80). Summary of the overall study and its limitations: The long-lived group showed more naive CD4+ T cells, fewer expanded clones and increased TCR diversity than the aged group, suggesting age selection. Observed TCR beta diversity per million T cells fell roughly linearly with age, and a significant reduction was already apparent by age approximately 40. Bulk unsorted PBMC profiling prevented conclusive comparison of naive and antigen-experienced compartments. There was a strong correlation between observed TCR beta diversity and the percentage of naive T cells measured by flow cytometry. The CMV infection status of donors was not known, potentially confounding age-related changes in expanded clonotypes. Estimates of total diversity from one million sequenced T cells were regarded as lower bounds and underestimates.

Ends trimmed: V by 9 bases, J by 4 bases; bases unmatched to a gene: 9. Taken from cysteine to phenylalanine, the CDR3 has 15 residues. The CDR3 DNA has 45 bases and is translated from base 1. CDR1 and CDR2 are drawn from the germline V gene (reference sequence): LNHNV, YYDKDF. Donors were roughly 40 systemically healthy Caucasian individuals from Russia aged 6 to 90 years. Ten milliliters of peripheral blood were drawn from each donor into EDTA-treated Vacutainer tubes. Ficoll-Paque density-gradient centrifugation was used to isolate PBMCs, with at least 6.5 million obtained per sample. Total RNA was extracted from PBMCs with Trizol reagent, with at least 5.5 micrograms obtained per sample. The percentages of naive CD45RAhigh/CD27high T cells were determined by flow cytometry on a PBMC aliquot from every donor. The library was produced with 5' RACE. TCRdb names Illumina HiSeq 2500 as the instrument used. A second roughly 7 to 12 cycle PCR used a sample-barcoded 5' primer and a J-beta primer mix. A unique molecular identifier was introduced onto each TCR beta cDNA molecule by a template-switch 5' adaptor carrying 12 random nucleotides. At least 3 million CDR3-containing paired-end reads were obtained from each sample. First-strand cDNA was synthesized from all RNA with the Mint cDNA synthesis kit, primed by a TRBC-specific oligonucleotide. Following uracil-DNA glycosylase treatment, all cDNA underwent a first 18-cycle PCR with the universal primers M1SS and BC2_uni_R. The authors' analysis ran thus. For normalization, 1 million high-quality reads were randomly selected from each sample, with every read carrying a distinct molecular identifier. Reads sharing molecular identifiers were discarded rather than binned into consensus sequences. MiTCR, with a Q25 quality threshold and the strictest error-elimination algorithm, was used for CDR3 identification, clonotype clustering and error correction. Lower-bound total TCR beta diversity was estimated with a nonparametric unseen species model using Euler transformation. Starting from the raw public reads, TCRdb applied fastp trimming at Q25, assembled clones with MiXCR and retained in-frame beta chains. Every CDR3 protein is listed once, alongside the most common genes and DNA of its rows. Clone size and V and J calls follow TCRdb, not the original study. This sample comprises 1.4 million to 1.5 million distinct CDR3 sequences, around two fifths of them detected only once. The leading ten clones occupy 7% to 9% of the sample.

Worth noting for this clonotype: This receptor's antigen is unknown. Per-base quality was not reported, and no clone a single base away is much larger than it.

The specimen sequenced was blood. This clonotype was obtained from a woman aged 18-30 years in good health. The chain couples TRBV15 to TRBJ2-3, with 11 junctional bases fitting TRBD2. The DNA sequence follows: TGTGCCACTAGCCCGGGACTAGCGGTCCCAGATACGCAGTATTTT. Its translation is CATSPGLAVPDTQYF. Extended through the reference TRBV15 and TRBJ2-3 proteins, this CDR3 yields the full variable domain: DAMVIQNPRYQVTQFGKPVTLSCSQTLNHNVMYWYQQKSSQAPKLLFHYYDKDFNNEADTPDNFQSRRPNTSFCFLDIRSPGLGDTAMYLCATSPGLAVPDTQYFGPGTRLTVL.